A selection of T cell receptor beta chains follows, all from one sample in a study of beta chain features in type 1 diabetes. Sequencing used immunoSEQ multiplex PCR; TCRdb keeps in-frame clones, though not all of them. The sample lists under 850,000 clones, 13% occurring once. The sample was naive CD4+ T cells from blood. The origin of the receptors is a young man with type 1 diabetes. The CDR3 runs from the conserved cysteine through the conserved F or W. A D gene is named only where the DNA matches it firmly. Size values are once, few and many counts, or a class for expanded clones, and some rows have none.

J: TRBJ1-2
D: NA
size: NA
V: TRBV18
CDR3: CASSPQGDYGYTF

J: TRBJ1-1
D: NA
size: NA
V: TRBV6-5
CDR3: CASSLTGNTEAFF

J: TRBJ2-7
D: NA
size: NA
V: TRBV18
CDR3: CASSPRPSSGPPYEQYF

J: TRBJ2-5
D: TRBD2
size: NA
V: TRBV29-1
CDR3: CSFASGGHETQYF

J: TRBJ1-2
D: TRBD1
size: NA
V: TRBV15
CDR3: CATSRDRGQTTINYGYTF

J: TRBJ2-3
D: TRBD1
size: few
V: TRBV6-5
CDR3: CASSSGQGAGDTQYF

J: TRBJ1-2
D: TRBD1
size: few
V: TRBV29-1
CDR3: CSVLPGQGWYGYTF

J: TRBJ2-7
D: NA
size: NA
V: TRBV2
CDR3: CASSVADSYEQYF

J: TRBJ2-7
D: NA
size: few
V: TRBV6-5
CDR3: CASSYGAEQYF

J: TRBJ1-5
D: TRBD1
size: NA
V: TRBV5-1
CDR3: CASSLEPMGQGPQHF

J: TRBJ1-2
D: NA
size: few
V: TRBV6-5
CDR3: CASSYGTYGYTF

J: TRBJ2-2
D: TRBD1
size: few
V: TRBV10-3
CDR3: CASGTANTGELFF

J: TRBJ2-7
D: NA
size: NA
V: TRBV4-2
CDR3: CASSLGTGFFEQYF

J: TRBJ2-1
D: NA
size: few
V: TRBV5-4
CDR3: CASSLGAVSYNEQFF

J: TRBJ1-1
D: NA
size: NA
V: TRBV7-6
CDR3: CASSFPHAFEAFF

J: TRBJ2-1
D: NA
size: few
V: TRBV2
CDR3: CASGGARLGNEQFF

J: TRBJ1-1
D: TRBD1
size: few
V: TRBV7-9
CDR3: CASSLASGTGGLDTEAFF

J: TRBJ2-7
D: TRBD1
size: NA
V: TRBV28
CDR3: CASSAGTEMYEQYF

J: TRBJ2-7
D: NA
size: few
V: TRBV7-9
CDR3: CASSFLPSSYEQYF

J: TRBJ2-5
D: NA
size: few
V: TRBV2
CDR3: CASSSWEQYF

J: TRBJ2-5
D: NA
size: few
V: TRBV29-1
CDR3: CSVTQNQETQYF

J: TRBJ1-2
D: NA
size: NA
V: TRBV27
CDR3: CASSLSAGGDGYTF

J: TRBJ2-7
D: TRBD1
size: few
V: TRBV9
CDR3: CASLDRGGNSLEQYF

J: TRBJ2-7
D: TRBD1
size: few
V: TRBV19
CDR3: CASSIPGQGYEQYF

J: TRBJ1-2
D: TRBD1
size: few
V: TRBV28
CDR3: CASSFRQGSGYTF

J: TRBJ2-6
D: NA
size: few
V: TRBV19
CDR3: CASSIRAAGANVLTF

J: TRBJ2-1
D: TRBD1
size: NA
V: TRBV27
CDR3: CASSPGTGLAYNEQFF

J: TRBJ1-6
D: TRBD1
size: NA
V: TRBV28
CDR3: CASSLDYRGDSPLHF

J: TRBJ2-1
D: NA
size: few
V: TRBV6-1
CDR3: CASSETNAAEQFF

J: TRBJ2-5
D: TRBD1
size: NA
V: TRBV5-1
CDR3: CASSLRQGYQETQYF

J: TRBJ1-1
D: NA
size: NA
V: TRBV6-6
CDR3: CASSGGPKNTEAFF

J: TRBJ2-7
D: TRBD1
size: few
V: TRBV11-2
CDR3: CASSFARDSSYEQYF

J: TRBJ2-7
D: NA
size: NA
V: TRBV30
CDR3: CALRNSYEQYF

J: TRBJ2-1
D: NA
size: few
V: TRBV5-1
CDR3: CASSLGDAYNEQFF

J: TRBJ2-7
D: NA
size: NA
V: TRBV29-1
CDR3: CSVDPSSGEQYF

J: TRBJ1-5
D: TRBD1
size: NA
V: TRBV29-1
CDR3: CSVGWDREDQPQHF

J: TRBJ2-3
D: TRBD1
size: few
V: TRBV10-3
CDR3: CAISAGQGATDTQYF

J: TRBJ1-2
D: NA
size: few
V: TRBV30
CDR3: CAWGPGTANTF

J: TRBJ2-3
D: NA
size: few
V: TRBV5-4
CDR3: CASSDSRGEDTQYF

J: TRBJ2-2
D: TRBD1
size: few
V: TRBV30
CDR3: CACSGTGDTGELFF

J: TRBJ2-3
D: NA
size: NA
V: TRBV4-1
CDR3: CASSQVRLGDTDTQYF

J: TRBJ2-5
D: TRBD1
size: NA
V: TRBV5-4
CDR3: CASSFRGQSSETQYF

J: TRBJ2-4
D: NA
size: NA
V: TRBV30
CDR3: CAWSVRWGRAKNIQYF